This record covers a single T cell receptor beta chain. Sequencing was performed with immunoSEQ multiplex PCR; in TCRdb, only in-frame clones are kept and a portion is missing. The sample shows 200,000 to 250,000 clones, over 65% of them seen only once. This sample was included in a study of blood T cell repertoires in COVID-19. V was clipped by 2 bases and J by 2 bases, with 10 bases between them. Germline loops: CDR1 KGHSH, CDR2 LQKENI. This CDR3 is built from 15 residues. The TCR comes from a woman in her fifties or sixties who had recovered from COVID-19. The source material was PBMCs or T cells enriched from blood (not recorded which). This chain uses TRBV18 with TRBJ1-5; D gene unclear. The DNA of the CDR3 is TGTGCCAGCTCACCAAACAGCCTGGGCAATCAGCCCCAGCATTTT. Protein: CASSPNSLGNQPQHF.